This paragraph covers one TCR beta chain sequence. As yet, its antigen is unknown. These data originate in a study of cytomegalovirus exposure and HLA in healthy donors. Across the study: From donors who were HLA-typed, an early data release held 81 million or so unique TCRs. Falling in the Caucasian-associated ancestry cluster were about 82% of about 400 genotyped donors. Study conclusions and caveats: In a later analysis, parvovirus B19, influenza, CMV and Epstein-Barr virus appeared linked to several top co-occurrence clusters.

PCR used 60 Vbeta primers and 13 Jbeta primers. The assay was immunoSEQ multiplex PCR, and TCRdb's table has in-frame clones only and misses some. The sample holds some 150,000 clones. The CDR3 covers 16 residues. The V gene's germline CDR1 is MNHNS and CDR2 SASEGT. V shed 0 bases, J shed 4 bases, and the junction held 8 bases outside the gene matches. The rearrangement joins TRBV6-1 to TRBJ1-2; TRBD1 matches 7 bases. The origin of this receptor is a woman aged 18-29 years in good health and CMV-seronegative. Specimen: PBMCs. CDR3 bases: TGTGCCAGCAGTGAAGCGAATAGGGGGCGAAGCTATGGCTACACCTTC. Amino acids: CASSEANRGRSYGYTF.